This TCR beta chain was sequenced during a study of CD8+ T cells in alopecia areata. Findings and limits, study-wide: It was lesional scalp, especially alopecia totalis/universalis, that showed higher clonality than normal scalp.

Once RNA had been extracted, it was reverse transcribed into cDNA to act as the sequencing template. Produced via immunoSEQ multiplex PCR; TCRdb's table is partial and in-frame only. The top ten hold around 1.2% of the sample, which has more than 200,000 clones, 67% seen once. Concerning this clone itself: The antigen is undetermined.

Both peripheral blood and punch biopsies of lesional scalp skin were obtained from patients who had alopecia areata. PBMC-derived CD4+ and CD8+ T cells were sorted. This CDR3 is built from 13 residues. Germline V gene sequence: CDR1 SQVTM, CDR2 ANQGSEA. The V and J ends lost 6 bases and 4 bases, in that order; junction bases with no gene match: 5. The TCR was taken from a human donor with alopecia areata. The rearrangement uses TRBV29-1 and TRBJ2-2, with TRBD2 matching over 7 bases. This sample comprised CD4+ T cells sorted from blood, obtained at week 0. DNA of the CDR3: TGCAGCGTCACGGGGGGAGTCACCGGGGAGCTGTTTTTT. Residues: CSVTGGVTGELFF.